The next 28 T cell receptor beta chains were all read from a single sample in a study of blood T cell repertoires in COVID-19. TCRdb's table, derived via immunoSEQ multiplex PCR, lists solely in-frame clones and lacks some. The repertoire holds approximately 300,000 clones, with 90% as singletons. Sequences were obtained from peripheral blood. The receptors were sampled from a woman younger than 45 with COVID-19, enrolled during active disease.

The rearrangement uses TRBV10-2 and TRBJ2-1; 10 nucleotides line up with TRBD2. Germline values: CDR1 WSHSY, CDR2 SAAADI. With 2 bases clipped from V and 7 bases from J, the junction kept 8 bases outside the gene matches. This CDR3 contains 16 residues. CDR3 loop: CASSETAGGQGNEQFF. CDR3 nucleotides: TGCGCCAGCAGTGAGACAGCGGGAGGGCAGGGAAATGAGCAGTTCTTC.

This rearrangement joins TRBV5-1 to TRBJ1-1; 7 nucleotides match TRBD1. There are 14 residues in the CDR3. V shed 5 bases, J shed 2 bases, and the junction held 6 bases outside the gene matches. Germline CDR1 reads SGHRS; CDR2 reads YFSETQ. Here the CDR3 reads CASRKQGSNTEAFF. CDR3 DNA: TGCGCCAGCAGAAAACAGGGGAGTAACACTGAAGCTTTCTTT.

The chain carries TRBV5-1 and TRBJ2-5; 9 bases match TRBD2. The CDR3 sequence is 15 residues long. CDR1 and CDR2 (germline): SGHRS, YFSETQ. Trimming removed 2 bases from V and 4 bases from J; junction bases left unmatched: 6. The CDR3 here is CASSLYSGSLETQYF. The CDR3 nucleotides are TGCGCCAGCAGCTTATATAGCGGGAGTCTAGAGACCCAGTACTTC.

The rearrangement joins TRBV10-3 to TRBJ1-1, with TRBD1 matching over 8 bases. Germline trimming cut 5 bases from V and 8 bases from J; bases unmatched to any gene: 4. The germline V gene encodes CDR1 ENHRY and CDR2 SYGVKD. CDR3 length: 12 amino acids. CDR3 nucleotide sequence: TGTGCCATCAGTACAACAGGGGGGGAAGCTTTCTTT. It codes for CAISTTGGEAFF.

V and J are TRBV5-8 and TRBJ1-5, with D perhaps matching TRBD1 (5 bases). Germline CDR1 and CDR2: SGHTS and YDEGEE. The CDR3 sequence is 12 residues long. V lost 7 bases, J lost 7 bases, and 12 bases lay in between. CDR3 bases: TGTGCCAGCGGGGGGGGACTCCAGCCCCAGCATTTT. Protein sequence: CASGGGLQPQHF.

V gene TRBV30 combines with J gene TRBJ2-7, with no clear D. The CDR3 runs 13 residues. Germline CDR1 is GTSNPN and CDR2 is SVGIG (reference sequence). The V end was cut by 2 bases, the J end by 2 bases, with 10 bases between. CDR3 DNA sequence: TGTGCCTGGAGTCTACAGCCCACCTACGAGCAGTACTTC. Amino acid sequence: CAWSLQPTYEQYF. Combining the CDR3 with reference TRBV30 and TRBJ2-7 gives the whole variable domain SQTIHQWPATLVQPVGSPLSLECTVEGTSNPNLYWYRQAAGRGLQLLFYSVGIGQISSEVPQNLSASRPQDRQFILSSKKLLLSDSGFYLCAWSLQPTYEQYFGPGTRLTVT.

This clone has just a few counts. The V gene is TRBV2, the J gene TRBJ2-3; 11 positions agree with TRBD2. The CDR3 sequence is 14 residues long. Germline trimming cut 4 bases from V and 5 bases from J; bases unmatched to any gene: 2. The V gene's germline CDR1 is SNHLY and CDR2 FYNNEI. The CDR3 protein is CASSAGLAVDTQYF. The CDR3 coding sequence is TGTGCCAGCAGTGCGGGACTAGCGGTAGATACGCAGTATTTT. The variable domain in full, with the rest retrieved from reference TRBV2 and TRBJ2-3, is EPEVTQTPSHQVTQMGQEVILRCVPISNHLYFYWYRQILGQKVEFLVSFYNNEISEKSEIFDDQFSVERPDGSNFTLKIRSTKLEDSAMYFCASSAGLAVDTQYFGPGTRLTVL.

The CDR3 spells CASRPEFGNTIYF. In nucleotides, the CDR3 is TGTGCCAGTAGACCAGAATTTGGAAACACCATATATTTT. This chain links TRBV19 with TRBJ1-3; no definite D call. CDR1 and CDR2 from the germline V gene are LNHDA and SQIVND (reference sequence). The V gene lost 6 bases and the J gene lost 3 bases, with 9 bases spanning the gap. The CDR3 sequence is 13 residues long.

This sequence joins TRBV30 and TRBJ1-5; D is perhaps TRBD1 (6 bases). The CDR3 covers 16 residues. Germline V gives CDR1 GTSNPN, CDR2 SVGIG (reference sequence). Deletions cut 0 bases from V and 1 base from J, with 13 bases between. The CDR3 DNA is TGTGCCTGGAGTGTACTTGGCAGGGGAAGCAATCAGCCCCAGCATTTT. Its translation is CAWSVLGRGSNQPQHF.

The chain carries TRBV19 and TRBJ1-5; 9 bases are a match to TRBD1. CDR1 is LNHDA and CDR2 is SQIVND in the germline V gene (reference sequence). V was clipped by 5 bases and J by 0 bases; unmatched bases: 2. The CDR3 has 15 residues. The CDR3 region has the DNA TGTGCCAGTAGTGGGGACAGGGCTAGCAATCAGCCCCAGCATTTT. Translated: CASSGDRASNQPQHF.

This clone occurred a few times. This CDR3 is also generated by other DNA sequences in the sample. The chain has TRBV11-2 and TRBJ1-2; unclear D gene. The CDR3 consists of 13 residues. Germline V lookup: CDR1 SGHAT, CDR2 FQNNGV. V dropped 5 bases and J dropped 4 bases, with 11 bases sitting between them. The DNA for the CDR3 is TGTGCCAGCAGCCCCGATAAGCTCTATGGCTACACCTTC. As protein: CASSPDKLYGYTF.

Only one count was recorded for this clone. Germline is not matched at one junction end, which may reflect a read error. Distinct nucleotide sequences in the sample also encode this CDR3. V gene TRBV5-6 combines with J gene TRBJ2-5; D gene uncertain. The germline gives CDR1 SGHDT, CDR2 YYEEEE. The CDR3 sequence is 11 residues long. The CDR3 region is CASSLGEAQYF. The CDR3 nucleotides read TGTGCCAGCAGCTTAGGAGAGGCCCAGTACTTC.

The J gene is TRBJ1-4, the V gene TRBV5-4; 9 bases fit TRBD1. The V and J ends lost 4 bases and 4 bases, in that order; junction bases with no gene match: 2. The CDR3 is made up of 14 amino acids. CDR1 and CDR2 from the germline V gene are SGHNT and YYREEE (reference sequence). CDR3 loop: CASSRDRVNEKLFF. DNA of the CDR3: TGTGCCAGCAGCCGGGACAGGGTTAATGAAAAACTGTTTTTT.

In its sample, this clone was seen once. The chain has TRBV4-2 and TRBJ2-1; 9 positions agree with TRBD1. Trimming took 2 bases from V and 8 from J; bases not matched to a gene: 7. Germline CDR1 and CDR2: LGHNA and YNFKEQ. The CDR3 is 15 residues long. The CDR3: CASSQTGTGSDEQFF. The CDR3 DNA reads TGTGCCAGCAGCCAAACCGGGACAGGGAGCGATGAGCAGTTCTTC.

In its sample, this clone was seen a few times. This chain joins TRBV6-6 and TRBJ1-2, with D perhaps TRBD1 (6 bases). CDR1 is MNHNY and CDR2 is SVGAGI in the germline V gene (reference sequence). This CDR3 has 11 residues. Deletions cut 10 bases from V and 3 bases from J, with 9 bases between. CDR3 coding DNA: TGTGCCACAAACAGGGACTATGGCTACACCTTC. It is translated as CATNRDYGYTF.

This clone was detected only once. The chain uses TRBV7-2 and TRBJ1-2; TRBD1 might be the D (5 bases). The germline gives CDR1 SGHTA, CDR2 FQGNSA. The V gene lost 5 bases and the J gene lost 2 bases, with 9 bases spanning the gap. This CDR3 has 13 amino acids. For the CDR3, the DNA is TGTGCCAGCAGCCCGGGGGTGAACTATGGCTACACCTTC. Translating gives CASSPGVNYGYTF.

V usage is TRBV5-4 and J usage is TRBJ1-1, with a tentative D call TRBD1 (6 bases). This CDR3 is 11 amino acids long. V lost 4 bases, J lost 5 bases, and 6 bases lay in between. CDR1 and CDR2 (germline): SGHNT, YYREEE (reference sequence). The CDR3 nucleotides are TGTGCCAGCAGCCAGGGGACTGAAGCTTTCTTT. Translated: CASSQGTEAFF.

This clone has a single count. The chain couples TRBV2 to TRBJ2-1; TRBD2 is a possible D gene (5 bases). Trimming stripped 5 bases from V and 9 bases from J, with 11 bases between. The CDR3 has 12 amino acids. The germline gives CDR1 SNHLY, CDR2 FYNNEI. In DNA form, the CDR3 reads TGTGCCAGCAGTTCTGAGGGTCCTGAGCAGTTCTTC. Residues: CASSSEGPEQFF.

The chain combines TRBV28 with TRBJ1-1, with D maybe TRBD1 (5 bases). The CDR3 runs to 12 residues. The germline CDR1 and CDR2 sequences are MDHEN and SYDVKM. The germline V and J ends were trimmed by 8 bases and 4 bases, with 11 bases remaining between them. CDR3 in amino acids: CASRTGPTEAFF. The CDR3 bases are TGTGCCAGCCGTACAGGACCCACTGAAGCTTTCTTT.

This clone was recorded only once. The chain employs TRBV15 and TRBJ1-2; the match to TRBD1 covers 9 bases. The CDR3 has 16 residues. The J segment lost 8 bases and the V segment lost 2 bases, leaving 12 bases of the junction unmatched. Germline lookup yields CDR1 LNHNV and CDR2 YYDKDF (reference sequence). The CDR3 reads CATSRPRDRVLRGYTF. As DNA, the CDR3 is TGTGCCACCAGCAGACCCAGGGACAGGGTTCTGAGAGGCTACACCTTC.

The CDR3 bases are TGTGCCAGCAGCTCGGGGTTGGAGACCCAGTACTTC. This translates into CASSSGLETQYF. The chain employs TRBV11-2 and TRBJ2-5, with D possibly matching TRBD2 (5 bases). The CDR3 length is 12 residues. Germline V CDR1 and CDR2: SGHAT, FQNNGV. V lost 4 bases, J lost 5 bases, and 8 bases lay in between.

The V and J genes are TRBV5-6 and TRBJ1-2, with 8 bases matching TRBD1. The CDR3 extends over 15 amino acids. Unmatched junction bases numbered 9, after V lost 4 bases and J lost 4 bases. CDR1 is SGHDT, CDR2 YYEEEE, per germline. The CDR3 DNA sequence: TGTGCCAGCAGCCAAGCAGGACAGGGCTTCTATGGCTACACCTTC. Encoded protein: CASSQAGQGFYGYTF.

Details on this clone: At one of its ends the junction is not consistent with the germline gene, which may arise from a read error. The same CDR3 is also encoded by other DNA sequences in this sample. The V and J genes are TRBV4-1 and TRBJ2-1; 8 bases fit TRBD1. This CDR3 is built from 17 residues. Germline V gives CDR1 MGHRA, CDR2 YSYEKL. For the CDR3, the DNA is TGCGCCAGCAGCCAAGCTCTAGCCCCAGGGGGCTACAACGAGCAGTTCTTC. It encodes CASSQALAPGGYNEQFF.

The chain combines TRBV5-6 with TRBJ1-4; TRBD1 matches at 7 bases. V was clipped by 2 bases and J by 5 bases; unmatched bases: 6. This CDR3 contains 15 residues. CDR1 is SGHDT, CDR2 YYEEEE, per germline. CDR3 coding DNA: TGTGCCAGCAGCTTCGGACAGGCCCGCAATGAAAAACTGTTTTTT. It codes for CASSFGQARNEKLFF.

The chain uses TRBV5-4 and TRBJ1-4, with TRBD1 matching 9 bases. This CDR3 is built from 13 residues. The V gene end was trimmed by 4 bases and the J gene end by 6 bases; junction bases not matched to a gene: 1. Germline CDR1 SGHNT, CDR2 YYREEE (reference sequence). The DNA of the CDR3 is TGTGCCAGCAGCAGGACAGGGGATGAAAAACTGTTTTTT. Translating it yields CASSRTGDEKLFF.

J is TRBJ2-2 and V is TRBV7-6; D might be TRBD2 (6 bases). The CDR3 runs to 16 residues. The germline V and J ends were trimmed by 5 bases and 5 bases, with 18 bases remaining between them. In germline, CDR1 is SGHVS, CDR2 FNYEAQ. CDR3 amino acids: CASSRLVTGGTGELFF. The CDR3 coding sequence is TGTGCCAGCAGCCGCCTCGTGACCGGGGGAACCGGGGAGCTGTTTTTT.

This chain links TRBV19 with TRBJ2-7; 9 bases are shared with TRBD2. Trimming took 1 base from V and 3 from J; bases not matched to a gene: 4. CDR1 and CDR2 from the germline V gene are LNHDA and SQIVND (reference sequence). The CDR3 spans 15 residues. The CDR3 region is CASSIGLAAHYEQYF. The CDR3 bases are TGTGCCAGTAGTATAGGACTAGCGGCACACTACGAGCAGTACTTC.

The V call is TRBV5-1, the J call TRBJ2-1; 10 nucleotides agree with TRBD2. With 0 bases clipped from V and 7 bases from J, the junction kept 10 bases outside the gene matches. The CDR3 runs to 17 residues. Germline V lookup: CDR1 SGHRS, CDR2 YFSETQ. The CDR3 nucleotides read TGCGCCAGCAGCTTGGTGCTAGCGGGAGCCTCTACGAATGAGCAGTTCTTC. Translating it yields CASSLVLAGASTNEQFF.